This T cell receptor beta chain was documented in a study of blood T cells in healthy people across ages (dated by TCRdb to about 2015). Describing the broader study: In model experiments, template switching captured about one uniquely barcoded TCR beta cDNA molecule for every two T cells. The study measured age-related changes in TCR beta repertoire diversity using deep sequencing normalized with unique cDNA molecular identifiers. Donors were grouped into four age groups: young (average roughly 15 years), middle-aged (39), aged (62) and long-lived (approximately 81). To avoid experimental bias, donors of different ages were randomly spread across the sequencing lanes. For two donors (one aged 18 to 29 and one aged 80 or older), the study analyzed two additional independent replicas of 1 million unique cDNA reads from the same blood draw. Summary of the overall study and its limitations: Bulk unsorted PBMC profiling prevented conclusive comparison of naive and antigen-experienced compartments. Compared with the aged group, the long-lived group had more naive CD4+ T cells, fewer expanded clones and increased TCR diversity, a pattern suggesting age selection. Because donor CMV infection status was unknown, age-related changes in expanded clonotypes were potentially confounded. Observed TCR beta diversity correlated strongly with the percentage of naive T cells measured by flow cytometry. As age increased, observed TCR beta diversity per million T cells dropped in a roughly linear way, and a significant reduction was already evident by age 40. Total diversity estimates from one million sequenced T cells were considered lower bounds and underestimates.

The protocol used for the library was 5' RACE. Sequencing took place on an Illumina HiSeq 2500. A second roughly 6 to 12 cycle PCR used a sample-barcoded 5' primer and a J-beta primer mix. Each TCR beta cDNA molecule received a unique molecular identifier from a template-switch 5' adaptor carrying 12 random nucleotides. At least 3 million CDR3-containing paired-end reads were obtained from each sample. First-strand cDNA synthesis was performed from all RNA using the Mint cDNA synthesis kit, with priming by a TRBC-specific oligonucleotide. Following uracil-DNA glycosylase treatment, all cDNA underwent a first 18-cycle PCR with the universal primers M1SS and BC2_uni_R. On the authors' methods: For normalization, 1 million high-quality reads, each with a distinct molecular identifier, were randomly selected from each sample. Reads sharing molecular identifiers were discarded rather than binned into consensus sequences. MiTCR, with a Q25 quality threshold and the strictest error-elimination algorithm, was used for CDR3 identification, clonotype clustering and error correction. A nonparametric unseen species model using Euler transformation provided a lower-bound estimate of total TCR beta diversity. Through fastp at Q25 and MiXCR, TCRdb rebuilt clones from the public reads, retaining in-frame beta chains. A single entry per CDR3 protein holds the most common genes and DNA from its merged rows. V and J calls and clone size were set by TCRdb, not the authors. The sample table records some 730,000 distinct CDR3 sequences; 22% of these occur just once. Less than 25% of the sample is held by the ten biggest clonotypes.

The germline V gene encodes CDR1 DFQATT and CDR2 SNEGSKA (reference sequence). Inclusive of the bounding cysteine and phenylalanine, the CDR3 is 18 residues long. Only the CDR3 region is kept as DNA, spanning 54 bases read in frame from base 1. V loses 3 bases of germline sequence and J loses 3 bases, and the interval between the two ends is 21 bases. Systemically healthy Caucasian individuals from Russia, 39 in total and aged about 6 to 95 years, were included as donors. Approximately 10 milliliters of peripheral blood were collected from each donor into EDTA-treated Vacutainer tubes. Ficoll-Paque density-gradient centrifugation was used to isolate PBMCs, with at least 6.5 million per sample. Trizol reagent was used to extract total RNA from the PBMCs, yielding at least 6 micrograms per sample. Naive CD45RAhigh/CD27high T cell percentages were measured by flow cytometry on a PBMC aliquot from every donor.

This clonotype was seen more than once but under ten times. Its antigen is not yet known. No base quality information exists; no much larger clone differs at one position. Source material: blood. The sequence derives from a man between 65 and 79 years old in good health. The rearranged chain carries TRBV20-1 and TRBJ1-6, with the D gene too uncertain to name. The nucleotides read TGCAGTGCTAGGCGGGGTCGAGAAAGGTCTGACTATAATTCACCCCTCCACTTT. Translated, it reads CSARRGRERSDYNSPLHF.